This T cell receptor beta chain is from a study of regulatory T cells in long-lasting Graves disease. Study conclusions and caveats: Investigators studied peripheral blood only, not thyroid tissue.

With iRepertoire HTBI primers and Arm-PCR of CDR3 regions, TCR beta libraries were built. TCRdb ran MiXCR on the multiplex PCR reads and lists one entry per CDR3 protein. The sample consists of 400,000 to 550,000 distinct CDR3 sequences, 16% of them appearing once. Stated time point: newly diagnosed GD, antithyroid drugs for less than 3 months. Isolated PBMC RNA provided the starting material for the TCR library. Only a few counts were recorded for this clonotype. Its antigen is unknown. From germline, CDR1 is MNHEY and CDR2 SMNVEV (reference sequence). V lost 5 bases and J 2 bases, leaving 13 bases between the germline ends. This CDR3 has 14 residues. These same records also appear under a second study, on T cells in Graves' hyperthyroidism and ophthalmopathy. That publication notes: Newly diagnosed patients aged 18 to 65 had hyperthyroidism of under 2 months' duration. A 13 V-J signature model discriminated ophthalmopathy versus stable hyperthyroidism.

Specimen: peripheral blood mononuclear cells (PBMCs), collected at new diagnosis, from a patient treated with antithyroid drugs. This chain connects TRBV27 to TRBJ2-7; perhaps TRBD1 as D (5 bases). The TCR sequence derives from a woman younger than 30 with Graves disease. The CDR3 loop is CASSPSRGTYEQYF. CDR3 DNA: TGTGCCAGCAGTCCCAGTAGGGGAACCTACGAGCAGTACTTC.